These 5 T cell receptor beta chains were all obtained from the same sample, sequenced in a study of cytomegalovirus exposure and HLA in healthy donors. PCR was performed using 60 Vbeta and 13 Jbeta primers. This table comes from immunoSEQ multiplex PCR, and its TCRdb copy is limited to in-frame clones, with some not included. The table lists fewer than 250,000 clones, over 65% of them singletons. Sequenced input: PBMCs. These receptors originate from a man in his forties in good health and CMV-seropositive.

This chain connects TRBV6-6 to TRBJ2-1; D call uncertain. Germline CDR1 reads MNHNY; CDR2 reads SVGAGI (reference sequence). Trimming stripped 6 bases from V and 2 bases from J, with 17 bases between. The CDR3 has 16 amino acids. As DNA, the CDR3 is TGTGCCAGCAGCGGAACAGAAGTAACGACCTACAATGAGCAGTTCTTC. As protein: CASSGTEVTTYNEQFF.

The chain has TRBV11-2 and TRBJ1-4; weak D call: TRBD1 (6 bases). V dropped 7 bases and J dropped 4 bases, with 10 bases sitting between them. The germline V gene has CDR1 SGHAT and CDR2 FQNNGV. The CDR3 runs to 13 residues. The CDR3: CASTRQVNEKLFF. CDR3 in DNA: TGTGCCAGCACCCGACAGGTTAATGAAAAACTGTTTTTT.

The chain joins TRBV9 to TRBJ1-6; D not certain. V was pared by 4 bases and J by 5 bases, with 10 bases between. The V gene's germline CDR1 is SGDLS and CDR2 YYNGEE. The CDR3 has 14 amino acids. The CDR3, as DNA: TGTGCCAGCAGCCTCGGGCGGGATAATTCACCCCTCCACTTT. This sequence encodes CASSLGRDNSPLHF.

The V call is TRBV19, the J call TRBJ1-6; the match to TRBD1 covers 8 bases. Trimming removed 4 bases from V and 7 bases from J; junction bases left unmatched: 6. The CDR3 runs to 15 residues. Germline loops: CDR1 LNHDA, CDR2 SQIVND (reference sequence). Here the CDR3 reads CASSTGDRSNSPLHF. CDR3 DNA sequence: TGTGCCAGTAGTACCGGGGACAGGTCGAATTCACCCCTCCACTTT.

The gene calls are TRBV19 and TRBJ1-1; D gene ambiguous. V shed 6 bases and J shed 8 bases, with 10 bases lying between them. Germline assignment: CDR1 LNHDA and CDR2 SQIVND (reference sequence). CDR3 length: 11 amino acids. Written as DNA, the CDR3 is TGTGCCAGTAGAAACGGTCCCGAAGCTTTCTTT. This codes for CASRNGPEAFF. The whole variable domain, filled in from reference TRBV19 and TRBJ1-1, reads DGGITQSPKYLFRKEGQNVTLSCEQNLNHDAMYWYRQDPGQGLRLIYYSQIVNDFQKGDIAEGYSVSREKKESFPLTVTSAQKNPTAFYLCASRNGPEAFFGQGTRLTVV.